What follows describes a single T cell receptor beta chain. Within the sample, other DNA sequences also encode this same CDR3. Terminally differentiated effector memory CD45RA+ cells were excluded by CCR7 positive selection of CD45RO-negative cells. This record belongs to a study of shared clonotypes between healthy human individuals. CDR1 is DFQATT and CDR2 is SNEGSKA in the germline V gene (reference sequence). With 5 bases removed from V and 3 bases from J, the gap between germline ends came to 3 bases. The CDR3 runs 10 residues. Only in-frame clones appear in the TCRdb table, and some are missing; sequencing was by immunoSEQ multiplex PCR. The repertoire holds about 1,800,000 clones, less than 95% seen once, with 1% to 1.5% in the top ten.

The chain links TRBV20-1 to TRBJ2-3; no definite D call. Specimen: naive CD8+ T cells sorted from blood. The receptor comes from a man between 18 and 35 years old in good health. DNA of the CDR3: TGCAGTGCTTTTACAGATACGCAGTATTTT. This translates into CSAFTDTQYF.